This TCR beta chain was recorded in a study of response to subunit inactivated influenza vaccine. One entry per CDR3 protein results from TCRdb running MiXCR on the RT-PCR reads. The table lists approximately 530,000 distinct CDR3 sequences, roughly 13% of them singletons, with roughly 13% in the top ten. V lost 1 base, J lost 7 bases, and 1 base stayed unmatched. Germline V lookup: CDR1 SGHTA, CDR2 FQGNSA. The CDR3 is made up of 13 amino acids. This clonotype was seen at least ten times. Its antigen remains unidentified. Whole-study findings and limits: Authors suggested each seasonal influenza vaccination recruits few new T cells.

The sequence was obtained from a man aged 50-60 years who received an inactivated influenza vaccine. The J gene is TRBJ2-1, the V gene TRBV7-2; 7 bases fit TRBD2. This specimen was PBMCs from blood, taken 35 to 45 days after vaccination. The CDR3 DNA reads as TGTGCCAGCAGCTTAGACGGGGGGAATGAGCAGTTCTTC. Protein product: CASSLDGGNEQFF. Based on the CDR3 plus reference TRBV7-2 and TRBJ2-1, the full variable domain is GAGVSQSPSNKVTEKGKDVELRCDPISGHTALYWYRQSLGQGLEFLIYFQGNSAPDKSGLPSDRFSAERTGGSVSTLTIQRTQQEDSAVYLCASSLDGGNEQFFGPGTRLTVL.